The entry below gives a single TCR beta chain sequence along with its context. Antigen specificity is unknown. This sample is drawn from a study of CD8 T cells in Susac syndrome. Findings of the study overall: The peak of CD8+ clonal expansion in Susac was seen in TEMRA cells and active patients. Total CD8+ and CD8+ TEMRA repertoires contained over 15 and five Susac-specific public clones, respectively.

Random hexamers were used to reverse transcribe an amount of about 0.45 to 1 ug RNA. TCRdb redid the calling of the immunoSEQ multiplex PCR reads with MiXCR, one entry per CDR3 protein. Here the sample spans some 140,000 distinct CDR3 sequences, 85% to 95% being singletons. Fulfillment of recently defined diagnostic criteria for definite or probable disease was shown by the patients with Susac syndrome. The sequenced sample consisted of CD8+ T cells from PBMCs. The TCR was taken from a human donor with Susac syndrome.

The CDR3 bases are TGTGCCAGCAGCCCCAGCGGGAGGGGGAACAATGAGCAGTTCTTC. It encodes CASSPSGRGNNEQFF. The V call is TRBV14, the J call TRBJ2-1; TRBD2 matches at 10 bases. With 4 bases clipped from V and 5 bases from J, the junction kept 5 bases outside the gene matches. CDR1 and CDR2 (germline): SGHDN, FVKESK. The CDR3 covers 15 residues.